This is a list of T cell receptor beta chains from one sample in a study of CD4 T cell repertoires in COVID-19. Profiled with immunoSEQ multiplex PCR; TCRdb holds only in-frame clones, not every one. Here the sample spans approximately 79,000 clones, around four fifths being singletons. Material: CD4+ T cells from peripheral blood, obtained after recovery from COVID-19. Every receptor here comes from a human donor who had COVID-19. The CDR3 runs from the conserved cysteine through the conserved F or W. A D gene is named only where the DNA matches it firmly. The size field is filled for only some rows; it gives once, few, many or a size class.

>TRBJ2-5|.|TRBV11-3|.
CASSLSGVKETQYF
TGTGCCAGCAGCTTGTCGGGAGTTAAGGAGACCCAGTACTTC
>TRBJ1-1|.|TRBV6-5|.
CAHGATGDTEAFF
TGTGCCCATGGAGCCACCGGGGACACTGAAGCTTTCTTT
>TRBJ1-1|.|TRBV6-1|.
CASSEAAGEAFF
TGTGCCAGCAGTGAAGCCGCAGGTGAAGCTTTCTTT
>TRBJ2-1|.|TRBV19|.
CASSSGSLYNEQFF
TGTGCCAGTAGTTCGGGGAGCCTCTACAATGAGCAGTTCTTC
>TRBJ1-1|TRBD1|TRBV29-1|.
CSVTGQGGTEAFF
TGCAGCGTTACCGGACAGGGTGGCACTGAAGCTTTCTTT
>TRBJ1-4|TRBD1|TRBV10-3|.
CAISARDRASVGEKLFF
TGTGCCATCAGTGCGCGGGACAGGGCGTCAGTTGGAGAAAAACTGTTTTTT
>TRBJ2-1|TRBD1|TRBV27|few
CASSSSGQGGSNEQFF
TGTGCCAGCAGTTCATCGGGACAGGGGGGGTCTAATGAGCAGTTCTTC
>TRBJ2-2|.|TRBV5-1|.
CASRGGTGNTGELFF
TGCGCCAGCAGGGGCGGGACGGGAAACACCGGGGAGCTGTTTTTT
>TRBJ2-4|TRBD2|TRBV7-9|few
CASSLGTSGIQYF
TGTGCCAGCAGCTTAGGGACTAGTGGCATTCAGTACTTC
>TRBJ1-1|.|TRBV6-5|.
CASTPQGVNTEAFF
TGTGCCAGCACCCCTCAGGGAGTGAACACTGAAGCTTTCTTT
>TRBJ2-7|.|TRBV18|.
CASSRQEFHEQYF
TGTGCCAGCTCTAGGCAGGAGTTCCACGAGCAGTACTTC
>TRBJ2-3|TRBD2|TRBV10-1|.
CASRGGTSGSTDTQYF
TGCGCCAGCAGAGGAGGGACTAGCGGGAGCACAGATACGCAGTATTTT
>TRBJ1-1|TRBD1|TRBV7-8|.
CASSLQGQGNTEAFF
TGTGCCAGCAGCCTCCAGGGACAGGGGAACACTGAAGCTTTCTTT
>TRBJ2-1|.|TRBV5-1|.
CASSLRGLTYNEQFF
TGCGCCAGCAGCTTGAGGGGACTCACCTACAATGAGCAGTTCTTC
>TRBJ2-7|.|TRBV19|few
CASRGGLSYEQYF
TGTGCCAGTAGGGGAGGCCTGTCCTACGAGCAGTACTTC
>TRBJ1-2|TRBD1|TRBV7-8|.
CASSLARTGATNYGYTF
TGTGCCAGCAGCTTAGCGAGGACAGGGGCTACTAACTATGGCTACACCTTC
>TRBJ1-2|TRBD1|TRBV10-3|.
CAISESGDRGDGYTF
TGTGCCATCAGTGAGTCGGGGGACAGGGGTGATGGCTACACCTTC
>TRBJ1-2|.|TRBV7-8|.
CASSFSTGADYGYTF
TGTGCCAGCAGCTTTTCTACCGGGGCGGATTATGGCTACACCTTC
>TRBJ1-4|.|TRBV11-2|.
CASSSTTGRNEKLFF
TGTGCCAGCAGCTCGACGACAGGCCGAAATGAAAAACTGTTTTTT
>TRBJ2-7|.|TRBV12-3/TRBV12-4|few
CASSSTRIEQYF
TGTGCCAGCAGTTCCACCCGGATCGAGCAGTACTTC
>TRBJ1-3|.|TRBV5-1|.
CASSEGPGGNTIYF
TGCGCCAGCAGCGAGGGCCCGGGGGGAAACACCATATATTTT
>TRBJ2-5|TRBD1|TRBV7-3|.
CASSSQGAAETQYF
TGTGCCAGCAGCTCACAGGGGGCGGCGGAGACCCAGTACTTC
>TRBJ2-5|.|TRBV7-9|.
CASSPSWGRETQYF
TGTGCCAGCAGCCCTAGCTGGGGCCGGGAGACCCAGTACTTC
>TRBJ1-1|.|TRBV19|.
CASRASWDTEAFF
TGTGCCAGTAGGGCCTCCTGGGACACTGAAGCTTTCTTT
>TRBJ2-3|.|TRBV29-1|.
CSVEPTSRTDTQYF
TGCAGCGTTGAACCGACTAGTAGGACAGATACGCAGTATTTT
>TRBJ1-2|.|TRBV13|.
CASSLGSARVGGYTF
TGTGCCAGCAGCTTAGGGTCCGCGAGGGTGGGTGGCTACACCTTC
>TRBJ2-1|.|TRBV10-3|.
CAISEGYNEQFF
TGTGCCATCAGTGAGGGTTACAATGAGCAGTTCTTC
>TRBJ2-1|TRBD2|TRBV24-1|once
CATSDLGLAGEQFF
TGTGCCACCAGTGATTTGGGCCTAGCGGGAGAGCAGTTCTTC
>TRBJ2-7|TRBD2|TRBV19|once
CASSTPLAVRNEQYF
TGTGCCAGTAGTACTCCGCTAGCGGTAAGAAACGAGCAGTACTTC
>TRBJ2-7|TRBD2|TRBV4-2|.
CASSQEVSGTSYEQYF
TGTGCCAGCAGCCAAGAGGTTAGCGGGACCTCCTACGAGCAGTACTTC
>TRBJ2-7|.|TRBV11-2|.
CASSPAVKTYEQYF
TGTGCCAGCAGCCCAGCGGTGAAAACCTACGAGCAGTACTTC
>TRBJ2-5|TRBD1|TRBV3-1/TRBV3-2|.
CASSSGQGIGSQYF
TGTGCCAGCAGCTCCGGACAGGGGATAGGATCCCAGTACTTC
>TRBJ2-5|.|TRBV4-1|.
CASSQVDGPSGAQYF
TGCGCCAGCAGCCAAGTAGATGGTCCATCAGGGGCCCAGTACTTC
>TRBJ1-4|.|TRBV6-5|.
CASSWDIASEKLFF
TGTGCCAGCAGTTGGGACATCGCGTCGGAAAAACTGTTTTTT
>TRBJ2-6|.|TRBV9|.
CASSIGWGTGANVLTF
TGTGCCAGCAGCATCGGGTGGGGTACTGGGGCCAACGTCCTGACTTTC
>TRBJ2-1|TRBD1|TRBV5-1|.
CASSLEGGGFNEQFF
TGCGCCAGCAGCTTGGAAGGGGGCGGTTTCAATGAGCAGTTCTTC
>TRBJ1-4|.|TRBV19|few
CASSPWDTGANEKLFF
TGTGCCAGTAGTCCATGGGACACCGGGGCTAATGAAAAACTGTTTTTT
>TRBJ2-1|.|TRBV6-5|.
CASGLRESGNEQFF
TGTGCCAGCGGCCTGAGGGAGAGTGGCAATGAGCAGTTCTTC
>TRBJ1-6|.|TRBV6-1|.
CASSESRGLFGSPLHF
TGTGCCAGCAGTGAATCCCGGGGACTGTTTGGTTCACCCCTCCACTTT
>TRBJ1-2|.|TRBV5-8|.
CASSLETAGYTF
TGTGCCAGCAGCCTCGAGACGGCTGGCTACACCTTC
>TRBJ2-5|TRBD2|TRBV19|.
CASSSGLAGALETQYF
TGTGCCAGTAGTTCGGGACTAGCGGGGGCCCTAGAGACCCAGTACTTC
>TRBJ2-7|.|TRBV18|.
CASSLTSTGYEQYF
TGTGCCAGCTCCTTGACTAGTACGGGTTACGAGCAGTACTTC
>TRBJ2-5|.|TRBV20-1|.
CSASVSGQETQYF
TGCAGTGCTAGTGTTTCGGGACAAGAGACCCAGTACTTC
>TRBJ2-5|TRBD2|TRBV18|.
CASSFRLAGGRETQYF
TGTGCCAGCTCATTTCGACTAGCGGGGGGTCGGGAGACCCAGTACTTC
>TRBJ1-2|.|TRBV28|.
CASSLDRLSYGYTF
TGTGCCAGCAGTTTAGACAGACTTTCATATGGCTACACCTTC
>TRBJ1-1|.|TRBV6-5|.
CASTTITGGTEAFF
TGTGCCAGCACCACCATTACTGGGGGCACTGAAGCTTTCTTT
>TRBJ2-2|.|TRBV10-3|.
CAISPTQDTGELFF
TGTGCCATCAGCCCTACACAGGATACCGGGGAGCTGTTTTTT